This TCR beta chain was recorded in a study of T cells in Graves' hyperthyroidism and ophthalmopathy. Findings and limits, study-wide: Classification by a 13 V-J model distinguished ophthalmopathy from stable hyperthyroidism. Clonotypes that were expanded in thyroid above 0.001 mostly appeared in blood too.

With respect to this clonotype: Its antigen is still unknown.

No ophthalmopathy progression within 18 months constituted stable Graves' hyperthyroidism. Amplification of TCR beta CDR3 regions used RNA as the template. TCR CDR3 underwent first-round RT-PCR with the HTBI primer set. TCRdb re-derived calls from the multiplex PCR reads in MiXCR, one entry per CDR3 protein. The sample includes just under 750,000 distinct CDR3 sequences, roughly a third of them seen just once. Germline V lookup: CDR1 ENHRY, CDR2 SYGVKD. The V end lost 4 bases, the J end lost 1 base, and 20 bases lay between the germline ends. The CDR3 contains 17 residues. V and J are TRBV10-3 and TRBJ2-7, with a weak D call TRBD1 (5 bases). This TCR was recovered from a woman in her 40s with Graves' hyperthyroidism. Sequencing input: blood. The CDR3 loop is CAISAPSDSRNSYEQYF. The DNA of the CDR3 is TGTGCCATCAGTGCCCCCTCAGACAGCCGGAATTCCTACGAGCAGTACTTC.